The rows below give T cell receptor beta chains drawn from one sample of a study of PD-L1 blockade in urothelial cancer. This table comes from immunoSEQ multiplex PCR, and its TCRdb copy is limited to in-frame clones, with some not included. The sample includes roughly 43,000 clones, more than 75% of them seen just once. This specimen consisted of PBMCs, obtained around atezolizumab (anti-PD-L1) treatment. The origin of the receptors is a man between 65 and 85 years old with urothelial cancer. Both conserved end residues are part of each CDR3. The D gene is left open where the match is weak. Clone size appears in some rows only: once, few, many, or a class for an expanded clone.

D gene	V gene	clone size	J gene	CDR3 protein	CDR3 DNA
NA	TRBV7-9	NA	TRBJ2-1	CASSLTNEQFF	TGTGCCAGCAGCTTAACTAATGAGCAGTTCTTC
NA	TRBV19	NA	TRBJ1-5	CASSIPAYRYSNQPQHF	TGTGCCAGTAGTATCCCTGCGTACCGCTATAGCAATCAGCCCCAGCATTTT
NA	TRBV4-2	few	TRBJ1-2	CASSQAGGDGYTF	TGTGCCAGCAGCCAGGCGGGGGGGGATGGCTACACCTTC
NA	TRBV7-9	NA	TRBJ2-7	CASSLGQGYYEQYF	TGTGCCAGCAGCTTAGGGCAGGGATACTACGAGCAGTACTTC
TRBD1	TRBV27	NA	TRBJ2-1	CASSFDRVSYNEQFF	TGTGCCAGCAGTTTTGACAGGGTATCCTACAATGAGCAGTTCTTC
NA	TRBV28	once	TRBJ2-1	CAFSGSSSYNEQFF	TGTGCCTTTTCGGGTTCAAGCTCCTACAATGAGCAGTTCTTC
TRBD1	TRBV28	NA	TRBJ1-2	CASSPQGEVNYGYTF	TGTGCCAGCAGCCCTCAGGGGGAGGTTAACTATGGCTACACCTTC
TRBD1	TRBV6-5	once	TRBJ2-2	CASSLQGMGTGELFF	TGTGCCAGCAGCTTACAGGGGATGGGCACCGGGGAGCTGTTTTTT
TRBD2	TRBV9	NA	TRBJ2-1	CASSVGGRGNYNEQFF	TGTGCCAGCAGCGTAGGCGGGAGGGGGAACTACAATGAGCAGTTCTTC
NA	TRBV7-3	NA	TRBJ1-1	CASSLRRGLEAFF	TGTGCCAGCAGCTTAAGACGGGGACTTGAAGCTTTCTTT
NA	TRBV4-3	NA	TRBJ1-2	CASSPRQAPGEGYTF	TGCGCCAGCAGCCCACGACAGGCCCCTGGGGAGGGCTACACCTTC